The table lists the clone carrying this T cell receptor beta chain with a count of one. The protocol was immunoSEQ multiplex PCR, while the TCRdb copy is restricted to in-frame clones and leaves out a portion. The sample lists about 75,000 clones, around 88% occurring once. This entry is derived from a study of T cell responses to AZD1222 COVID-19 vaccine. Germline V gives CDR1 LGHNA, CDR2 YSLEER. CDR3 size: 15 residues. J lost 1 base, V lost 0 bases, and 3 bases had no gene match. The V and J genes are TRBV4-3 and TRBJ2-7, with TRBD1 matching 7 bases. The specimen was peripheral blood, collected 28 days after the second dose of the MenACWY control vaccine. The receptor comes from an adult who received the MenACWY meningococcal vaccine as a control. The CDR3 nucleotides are TGCGCCAGCAGCCAAGAGACAGGGCCGTCCTACGAGCAGTACTTC. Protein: CASSQETGPSYEQYF.